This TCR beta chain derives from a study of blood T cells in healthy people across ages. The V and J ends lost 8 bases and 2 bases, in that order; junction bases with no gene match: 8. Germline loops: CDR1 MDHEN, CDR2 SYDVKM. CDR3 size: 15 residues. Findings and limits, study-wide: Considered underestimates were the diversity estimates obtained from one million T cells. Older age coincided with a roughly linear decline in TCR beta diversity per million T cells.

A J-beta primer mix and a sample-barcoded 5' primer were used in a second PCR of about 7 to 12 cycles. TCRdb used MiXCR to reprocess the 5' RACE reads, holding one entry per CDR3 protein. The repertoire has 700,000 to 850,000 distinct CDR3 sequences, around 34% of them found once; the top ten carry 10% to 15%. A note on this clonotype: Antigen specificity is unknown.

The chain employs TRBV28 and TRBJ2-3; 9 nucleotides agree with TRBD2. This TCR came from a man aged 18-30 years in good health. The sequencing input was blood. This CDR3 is CASFSGGADTDTQYF. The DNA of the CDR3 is TGTGCCAGCTTTAGCGGGGGAGCGGACACAGATACGCAGTATTTT.